This T cell receptor beta chain was sequenced during a study of radiotherapy plus CTLA-4 blockade in lung cancer (dated by TCRdb to the late 2010s). For the study in its entirety: Objective responses occurred in 18% of enrolled patients, and over 30% achieved disease control. Overall results and qualifications from the work: The strongest predictors of response, as reported, were early dynamic changes in blood T cell clones along with a rise in serum interferon-beta after radiation. After treatment with radiotherapy and ipilimumab, TCR clones that came from tumors expanded in the peripheral blood.

Focal radiation therapy combined with CTLA-4 blockade (ipilimumab) was tested in patients with chemo-refractory metastatic non-small-cell lung cancer. Preparation of the library involved the immunoSEQ multiplex PCR assay. TCRdb holds this immuneACCESS table with in-frame rearrangements only. Some clones are missing; in checked studies, unresolved V genes explain under half, and the rest has no known cause. For this sample the table gives around 80,000 clones, of which around 78% were detected only once. Roughly 20% of the sample goes to the ten largest clones. The CDR3, from cysteine to phenylalanine, totals 14 residues. This entry keeps only the CDR3 DNA: 42 bases, framed from base 1. The germline ends are 8 bases apart after V is trimmed by 2 bases and J by 0 bases. CDR1 MDHEN and CDR2 SYDVKM were looked up in the germline V gene. On this clone itself: The clone's antigen remains unknown. The record has no base qualities; no much larger clone is one base away.

This receptor chain uses TRBV28 and TRBJ2-7; a weak D assignment points to TRBD1 (5 bases agree). Source: peripheral blood, taken from a patient treated with radiotherapy plus ipilimumab. The clonotype originates from a human donor with non-small cell lung cancer whose response to radiotherapy plus ipilimumab could not be evaluated. Some clones in this sample may be carry-over from other donors' samples. The DNA reads as follows: TGTGCCAGCAGTTTAAGCGACAGCTCCTACGAGCAGTACTTC. This yields the protein CASSLSDSSYEQYF.